Below are 15 T cell receptor beta chains sequenced from a single sample in a study of siplizumab effects on memory and regulatory T cells. Data came from immunoSEQ multiplex PCR; TCRdb stores just in-frame clones and leaves some out. The sample comprises some 100,000 clones, over 85% of which are singletons, and roughly 0.15% rests with the top ten. Sequenced sample: non-Treg CD4+ T cells sorted from blood. These receptors were collected from a human donor in good health.

The chain employs TRBV19 and TRBJ1-2, with 7 bases aligning to TRBD1. This CDR3 spans 11 amino acids. Germline CDR1 is LNHDA and CDR2 is SQIVND (reference sequence). V dropped 10 bases and J dropped 5; count of bases not matched to a gene: 4. The CDR3 DNA follows: TGTGCCACCGAGACAGGGTATGGCTACACCTTC. Amino acids: CATETGYGYTF.

The gene calls are TRBV5-1 and TRBJ2-2, with TRBD1 matching 7 bases. The V gene end was trimmed by 3 bases and the J gene end by 1 base; junction bases not matched to a gene: 9. There are 17 residues in the CDR3. The germline gives CDR1 SGHRS, CDR2 YFSETQ. CDR3: CASSSGYRGQNTGELFF. The CDR3 DNA is TGCGCCAGCAGCTCGGGATACAGGGGCCAGAACACCGGGGAGCTGTTTTTT.

The chain links TRBV6-6 to TRBJ1-5, with 8 bases identical to TRBD1. In germline, CDR1 is MNHNY, CDR2 SVGAGI (reference sequence). There are 15 residues in the CDR3. V trimming: 7 bases; J trimming: 4 bases; junction bases outside the gene matches: 9. CDR3 sequence: CASTKGQGENQPQHF. CDR3 DNA sequence: TGTGCCAGCACCAAAGGACAGGGTGAGAATCAGCCCCAGCATTTT.

The V gene is TRBV12-5, the J gene TRBJ1-1; D is possibly TRBD1 (5 bases). CDR1 is LGHNT, CDR2 FRNRAP, per germline. The CDR3 is made up of 13 amino acids. The V and J ends lost 0 bases and 7 bases respectively, with 9 bases between them. The CDR3 is CASGLVDQGEAFF. CDR3 sequence (DNA): TGTGCTAGTGGTTTGGTAGATCAGGGTGAAGCTTTCTTT.

This chain uses TRBV18 with TRBJ2-7; possible D gene TRBD1, 6 bases. This CDR3 has 11 residues. Germline CDR1 and CDR2: KGHSH and LQKENI. Trimming removed 3 bases from V and 8 bases from J, with 8 bases in between. CDR3 protein: CASSPGTQQYF. As DNA, the CDR3 is TGTGCCAGCTCACCGGGGACACAGCAGTACTTC.

This sequence joins TRBV7-2 and TRBJ1-4; D is uncertain. This CDR3 is 15 amino acids long. Germline loops: CDR1 SGHTA, CDR2 FQGNSA. Trimming removed 5 bases at V and 0 bases at J, with 10 bases between. CDR3: CASSPDSATNEKLFF. The CDR3, as DNA: TGTGCCAGCAGCCCGGACTCTGCAACTAATGAAAAACTGTTTTTT. Using reference TRBV7-2 and TRBJ1-4 for the parts outside the CDR3, the full variable domain is GAGVSQSPSNKVTEKGKDVELRCDPISGHTALYWYRQSLGQGLEFLIYFQGNSAPDKSGLPSDRFSAERTGGSVSTLTIQRTQQEDSAVYLCASSPDSATNEKLFFGSGTQLSVL.

This sequence joins TRBV21-1 and TRBJ1-6; the table's D gene call, TRBD1, was not cross checked with the DNA. TRBV21-1 has pseudogene status. The CDR3 covers 16 residues. Written as DNA, the CDR3 is TGTGCCAGCAGCAAAGTGGTCGGCAGGTGTAATTCACCCCTCCACTTT. Residues: CASSKVVGRCNSPLHF.

V is TRBV4-1 and J is TRBJ1-2; D is undetermined. This CDR3 contains 15 residues. Trimming removed 0 bases from V and 2 bases from J, with 10 bases in between. In germline, CDR1 is MGHRA, CDR2 YSYEKL. In DNA, the CDR3 is TGCGCCAGCAGCCAAGATAGTGCGGGGAACTATGGCTACACCTTC. Translating it yields CASSQDSAGNYGYTF.

The chain is built from TRBV2 and TRBJ2-6; D is uncertain. The CDR3 length is 14 residues. V was cut by 3 bases and J by 2 bases, with 5 bases left in between. CDR1 is SNHLY and CDR2 is FYNNEI in the germline V gene. Here the CDR3 reads CASSDRTGANVLTF. The CDR3, as DNA: TGTGCCAGCAGTGACAGGACTGGGGCCAACGTCCTGACTTTC. The whole variable domain, filled in from reference TRBV2 and TRBJ2-6, reads EPEVTQTPSHQVTQMGQEVILRCVPISNHLYFYWYRQILGQKVEFLVSFYNNEISEKSEIFDDQFSVERPDGSNFTLKIRSTKLEDSAMYFCASSDRTGANVLTFGAGSRLTVL.

CDR3 residues: CSVEDRGYTGELFF. The CDR3 nucleotides are TGCAGCGTGGAGGACAGGGGATACACCGGGGAGCTGTTTTTT. The chain employs TRBV29-1 and TRBJ2-2; 9 nucleotides line up with TRBD1. The length of the CDR3 is 14 residues. The V gene's germline CDR1 is SQVTM and CDR2 ANQGSEA. With 6 bases clipped from V and 3 bases from J, the junction kept 5 bases outside the gene matches.

This chain connects TRBV27 to TRBJ2-6; weak D call: TRBD2 (5 bases). Deletions cut 1 base from V and 2 bases from J, with 6 bases between. This CDR3 has 15 amino acids. Germline CDR1 reads MNHEY; CDR2 reads SMNVEV (reference sequence). The CDR3 reads CASSLWGAGANVLTF. As DNA, the CDR3 is TGTGCCAGCAGTTTATGGGGAGCTGGGGCCAACGTCCTGACTTTC.

The chain is built from TRBV19 and TRBJ2-1; D gene uncertain. V lost 6 bases, J lost 5 bases, and 20 bases lay in between. In germline, CDR1 is LNHDA, CDR2 SQIVND (reference sequence). The CDR3 totals 16 residues. The CDR3 nucleotides read TGTGCCAGTAGGGCGACACGTGTGACTCCCCACAATGAGCAGTTCTTC. Its translation: CASRATRVTPHNEQFF.

This chain links TRBV6-4 with TRBJ2-7, with TRBD2 matching over 9 bases. The CDR3 length is 17 residues. Germline CDR1 reads MRHNA; CDR2 reads SNTAGT. Unmatched junction bases numbered 17, after V lost 9 bases and J lost 2 bases. The CDR3 here is CARTRTSAYHYTYEQYF. In nucleotides, the CDR3 is TGTGCCAGGACTAGGACTAGCGCGTATCACTACACCTACGAGCAGTACTTC.

V and J are TRBV28 and TRBJ1-2, with 9 bases identical to TRBD1. CDR3 size: 14 residues. Per germline, CDR1 MDHEN and CDR2 SYDVKM. The V segment lost 6 bases and the J segment 3 bases; nucleotides outside the gene matches: 5. The CDR3 is CASSPTGGDYGYTF. The CDR3 coding sequence is TGTGCCAGCAGCCCTACAGGGGGCGACTATGGCTACACCTTC.

The J gene is TRBJ2-1, the V gene TRBV7-3; D is ambiguous. Germline V gene sequence: CDR1 SGHTA, CDR2 FQGTGA. The CDR3 is made up of 13 amino acids. Trimming removed 5 bases from V and 0 bases from J, with 5 bases in between. CDR3 in amino acids: CASSTGSYNEQFF. CDR3 sequence (DNA): TGTGCCAGCAGCACGGGCTCCTACAATGAGCAGTTCTTC.